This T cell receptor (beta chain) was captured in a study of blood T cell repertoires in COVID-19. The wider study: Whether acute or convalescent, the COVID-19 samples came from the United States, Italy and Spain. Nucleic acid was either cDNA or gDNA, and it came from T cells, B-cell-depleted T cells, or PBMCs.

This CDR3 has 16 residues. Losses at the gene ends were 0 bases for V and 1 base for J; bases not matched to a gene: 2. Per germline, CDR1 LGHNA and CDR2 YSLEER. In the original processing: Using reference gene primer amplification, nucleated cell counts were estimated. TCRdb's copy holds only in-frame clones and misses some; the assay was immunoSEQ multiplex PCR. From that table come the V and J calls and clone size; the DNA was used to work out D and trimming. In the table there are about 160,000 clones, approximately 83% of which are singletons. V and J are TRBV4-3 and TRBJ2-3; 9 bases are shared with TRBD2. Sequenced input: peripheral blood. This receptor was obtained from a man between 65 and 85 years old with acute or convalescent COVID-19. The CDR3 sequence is CASSQETSGGTDTQYF. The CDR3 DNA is TGCGCCAGCAGCCAAGAGACTAGCGGAGGCACAGATACGCAGTATTTT.